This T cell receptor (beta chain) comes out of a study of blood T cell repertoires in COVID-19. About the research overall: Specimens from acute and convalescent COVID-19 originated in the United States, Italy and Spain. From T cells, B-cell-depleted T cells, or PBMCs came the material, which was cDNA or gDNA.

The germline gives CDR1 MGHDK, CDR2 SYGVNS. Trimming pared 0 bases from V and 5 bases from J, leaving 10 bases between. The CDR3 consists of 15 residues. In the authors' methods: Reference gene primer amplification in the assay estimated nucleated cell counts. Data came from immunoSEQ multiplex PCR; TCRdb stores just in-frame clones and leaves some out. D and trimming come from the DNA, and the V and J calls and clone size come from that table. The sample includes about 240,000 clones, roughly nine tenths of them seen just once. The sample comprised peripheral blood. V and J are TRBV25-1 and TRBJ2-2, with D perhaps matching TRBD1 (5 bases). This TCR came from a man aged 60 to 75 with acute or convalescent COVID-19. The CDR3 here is CASSEYTSGTGELFF. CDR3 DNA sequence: TGTGCCAGCAGTGAATATACGTCAGGGACCGGGGAGCTGTTTTTT.